This passage covers 16 T cell receptor beta chains from one sample sequenced in a study of blood T cell repertoires in COVID-19. Produced via immunoSEQ multiplex PCR; TCRdb's table is partial and in-frame only. This sample has 440,000 or so clones, with about 88% found just once. Sequencing was done on a sample of peripheral blood. These TCRs come from a woman aged 35 to 49 with COVID-19, enrolled during active disease.

This chain connects TRBV28 to TRBJ1-1, with D tentatively TRBD1 (5 bases). This CDR3 is built from 13 residues. Per germline, CDR1 MDHEN and CDR2 SYDVKM. The V end lost 8 bases, the J end lost 2 bases, and 12 bases lay between the germline ends. The CDR3 DNA reads as TGTGCCAGCGCGATTAGGGGAAACACTGAAGCTTTCTTT. Its translation is CASAIRGNTEAFF.

This clone was counted a single time. This chain uses TRBV28 with TRBJ2-3, with 13 bases that match TRBD2. Trimming removed 6 bases from V and 5 bases from J; junction bases left unmatched: 5. Germline assignment: CDR1 MDHEN and CDR2 SYDVKM. CDR3 size: 15 residues. In DNA form, the CDR3 reads TGTGCCAGCAGACTAGCGGGAGGGGGAGGAGATACGCAGTATTTT. Amino acids: CASRLAGGGGDTQYF.

The genes are TRBV14 and TRBJ2-7; D not certain. The CDR3 is 12 amino acids. CDR1 is SGHDN, CDR2 FVKESK, per germline. The ends were cut back, 2 bases at V and 1 base at J, with 3 bases in the middle. The CDR3 coding sequence is TGTGCCAGCAGCCAACCTTCCTACGAGCAGTACTTC. It encodes CASSQPSYEQYF.

This rearrangement joins TRBV7-3 to TRBJ2-3; 7 bases agree with TRBD1. Germline CDR1 and CDR2: SGHTA and FQGTGA. CDR3 size: 14 residues. V lost 2 bases to trimming and J lost 1 base; unmatched junction nucleotides: 0. CDR3 amino acids: CASSLQGGTDTQYF. CDR3 nucleotides: TGTGCCAGCAGCTTACAGGGGGGCACAGATACGCAGTATTTT.

This clone showed up many times. This sequence joins TRBV6-4 and TRBJ2-3; 13 nucleotides agree with TRBD2. Germline CDR1 is MRHNA and CDR2 is SNTAGT. With V trimmed by 6 bases and J by 2 bases, 2 bases remained unmatched. The CDR3 is 15 amino acids. The CDR3 loop is CASSGLAGDTDTQYF. CDR3 bases: TGTGCCAGCAGCGGACTAGCGGGAGACACAGATACGCAGTATTTT.

J is TRBJ2-2 and V is TRBV5-4; D perhaps matches TRBD1 (5 bases). V was pared by 4 bases and J by 5 bases, with 12 bases between. The length of the CDR3 is 14 residues. Germline V gene sequence: CDR1 SGHNT, CDR2 YYREEE (reference sequence). The CDR3, as DNA: TGTGCCAGCAGCCCCGGTGGACAAACCGGGGAGCTGTTTTTT. Its protein product is CASSPGGQTGELFF.

The chain carries TRBV6-2 or TRBV6-3 and TRBJ1-2, with TRBD1 matching over 7 bases. This CDR3 region has 14 residues. Germline lookup yields CDR1 MNHEY and CDR2 SVGEGT. V was pared by 2 bases and J by 5 bases, with 5 bases of the junction left unmatched. The CDR3 DNA reads as TGTGCCAGCAGTTACCCGGGACAGAGTTATGGCTACACCTTC. Its translation: CASSYPGQSYGYTF.

The chain joins TRBV10-3 to TRBJ1-1, with TRBD1 identical over 12 bases. After removal of 2 bases from V and 6 bases from J, the junction contained 4 bases not matched to a gene. Germline V gene lookup returns CDR1 ENHRY and CDR2 SYGVKD. The CDR3 runs to 15 residues. CDR3 coding DNA: TGTGCCATCAGTGAGGTGGGACAGGGGGCTTCTGAAGCTTTCTTT. Protein product: CAISEVGQGASEAFF.

The chain is built from TRBV19 and TRBJ1-5; D ambiguous. The V gene's germline CDR1 is LNHDA and CDR2 SQIVND (reference sequence). V gave up 4 bases and J gave up 3 bases, with 10 bases separating them. The CDR3 length is 14 residues. For the CDR3, the DNA is TGTGCCAGTAGTACCCAAAAAGCCAATCAGCCCCAGCATTTT. Its translation is CASSTQKANQPQHF.

The J gene is TRBJ2-2, the V gene TRBV9; 7 nucleotides agree with TRBD1. The germline CDR1 and CDR2 sequences are SGDLS and YYNGEE. This CDR3 region has 16 residues. V shed 1 base and J 0 bases; nucleotides not matched to a gene: 3. CDR3 sequence: CASSVRGQTNTGELFF. Written as DNA, the CDR3 is TGTGCCAGCAGCGTAAGGGGACAGACGAACACCGGGGAGCTGTTTTTT.

The chain links TRBV4-1 to TRBJ1-2; D remains ambiguous. The germline V and J ends were trimmed by 3 bases and 3 bases, with 20 bases remaining between them. The CDR3 extends over 17 amino acids. Germline assignment: CDR1 MGHRA and CDR2 YSYEKL. CDR3 sequence reads: CASSHVIPHSEDYGYTF. In DNA, the CDR3 is TGCGCCAGCAGCCACGTCATCCCCCATTCGGAGGACTATGGCTACACCTTC.

With respect to this clone: Distinct nucleotide sequences in the sample also encode this CDR3. The V gene is TRBV6-5, the J gene TRBJ1-1; 9 nucleotides match TRBD1. From germline, CDR1 is MNHEY and CDR2 SVGAGI. The V and J ends lost 7 bases and 1 base, in that order; junction bases with no gene match: 1. The CDR3 consists of 13 residues. The CDR3 sequence is CASTQGANTEAFF. CDR3 nucleotides: TGTGCCAGCACACAGGGGGCGAACACTGAAGCTTTCTTT.

V and J are TRBV2 and TRBJ1-6; D is possibly TRBD1 (5 bases). The CDR3 runs 11 residues. V gave up 4 bases and J gave up 16 bases, with 11 bases separating them. CDR1 SNHLY and CDR2 FYNNEI come from the germline V gene. The CDR3 coding sequence is TGTGCCAGCAGTGTACAGGTCCCACTCCACTTT. Translating it yields CASSVQVPLHF.

V and J are TRBV28 and TRBJ2-3; 7 bases agree with TRBD1. J lost 3 bases, V lost 7 bases, and 10 bases had no gene match. CDR1 and CDR2 from the germline V gene are MDHEN and SYDVKM. The CDR3 is 15 amino acids. The DNA for the CDR3 is TGTGCCAGCACTCGACAGGGTCGAGGGACAGATACGCAGTATTTT. Protein sequence: CASTRQGRGTDTQYF.

CDR3 loop: CASSPGGGVTEAFF. DNA of the CDR3: TGTGCCAGCAGCCCCGGGGGTGGGGTCACTGAAGCTTTCTTT. The chain recombines TRBV3-1 (or the pseudogene TRBV3-2) with TRBJ1-1; tentative D call: TRBD1 (5 bases). CDR1 is LGHDT and CDR2 is YNNKEL in the germline V gene (reference sequence). Trimming removed 4 bases at V and 4 bases at J, with 13 bases between. The CDR3 contains 14 residues.

The sample holds many counts of this clone. The gene calls are TRBV27 and TRBJ2-7; possibly TRBD2 for D (5 bases). V was shortened by 8 bases and J by 3 bases, with 17 bases between the two germline ends. The CDR3 runs to 14 residues. Germline V gene data show CDR1 as MNHEY and CDR2 as SMNVEV (reference sequence). The CDR3 nucleotides read TGTGCCAGCGGCCCGGGCGGGTTACTCTACGAGCAGTACTTC. It encodes CASGPGGLLYEQYF.